This TCR beta chain came from a study of CD8+ T cells in alopecia areata. Looking at the study overall: Among treated patients, oral tofacitinib was administered at 5 to 10 mg twice daily. Study results and limitations: Scalp sequencing captures resident alphabeta T cells of normal skin too.

It was cDNA, reverse transcribed from extracted RNA, that served as the sequencing template. The protocol was immunoSEQ multiplex PCR, while the TCRdb copy is restricted to in-frame clones and leaves out a portion. The data contain 150,000 to 200,000 clones, roughly 70% of them singletons. Collected material from alopecia areata patients comprised lesional scalp punch biopsies and peripheral blood. The germline V gene has CDR1 PRHDT and CDR2 FYEKMQ (reference sequence). This CDR3 spans 14 amino acids. V gave up 1 base and J gave up 4 bases, with 11 bases separating them. This clone has only a few counts. What it recognizes is unknown.

The sample consisted of CD8+ T cells sorted from blood, taken at week 0. V and J are TRBV13 and TRBJ2-7; D not certain. This TCR was sampled from a human donor with alopecia areata. The CDR3 DNA sequence: TGTGCCAGCAGCTTAGAAGGTTCCGGGTACGAGCAGTACTTC. This gives the protein CASSLEGSGYEQYF.